Listed below are T cell receptor beta chains from one sample, sequenced in a study of immune aging and cytomegalovirus after organ transplant. One entry per CDR3 protein results from TCRdb running MiXCR on the single-cell sequencing reads. The sample contains fewer than 25,000 distinct CDR3 sequences, roughly a third of which appear only once. Their recognized antigens are unknown. This material consisted of CMV peptide-activated CD4+ and CD8+ T cells sorted from blood, taken at five time points, pooled. The receptors shown here come from a female donor who had a heart transplant and CMV viremia. Both conserved end residues are part of each CDR3. A D gene is named only where the DNA matches it firmly. The size of a clone is reported for some rows only, either as once, few or many, or as a class for expanded clones.

DNA,CDR3,size,D,length,J,V
TGTGCCAGCAGCCTCGGGACTAGCGGCTCCTACGAGCAGTACTTC,CASSLGTSGSYEQYF,large,TRBD2,15,TRBJ2-7,TRBV3-1
TGCGCCAGCAGTAGTCAGTGCCACAATGAGCAGTTCTTT,CASSSQCHNEQFF,-,-,13,TRBJ2-1,TRBV6-4
TGTGCCAGCAGTTTTTCCGGTTCGAACACTGAAGCTTTCTTT,CASSFSGSNTEAFF,many,-,14,TRBJ1-1,TRBV12-3/TRBV12-4
TGTGCCAGCAGTTCGACAGGATTCGGTGAAGCTTTCTTT,CASSSTGFGEAFF,-,-,13,TRBJ1-1,TRBV7-9
TGCAGCGTTAAATTGGGGACTGAAGTTTTCTTT,CSVKLGTEVFF,-,-,11,TRBJ1-1,TRBV29-1
TGTGCCAGCAAGTCGGAGCAACCCGCGGGACTAGCGGGAGGGCCGCAGACCCAGTACTTC,CASKSEQPAGLAGGPQTQYF,once,TRBD2,20,TRBJ2-5,TRBV6-1
TGTGCCAGCGCGGGACTTCTCGGGGTTAACACCGGGGAGCTGTTTTTT,CASAGLLGVNTGELFF,-,-,16,TRBJ2-2,TRBV2
TGTGCCAGCAGCCGGACAGCAGCGAACACTGAAGCTTTCTTT,CASSRTAANTEAFF,-,-,14,TRBJ1-1,TRBV7-9
TGTGCCTGGAGTCCTGGGGAGACCCAGTACTTC,CAWSPGETQYF,-,-,11,TRBJ2-5,TRBV30
TGTGCCTCTAAGTCCGTGAACACCGGGGAGCTGTTTTTT,CASKSVNTGELFF,medium-sized,-,13,TRBJ2-2,TRBV12-3/TRBV12-4
TGCGCCAGCAGCTTGGGCGGGACTAGTGTTCAGTCCGGGGAGCTGTTTTTT,CASSLGGTSVQSGELFF,many,TRBD2,17,TRBJ2-2,TRBV5-1
TGCGCCAGCAGCTGGGGTGTTCAAGAGACCCAGTACTTC,CASSWGVQETQYF,medium-sized,-,13,TRBJ2-5,TRBV5-1
TGTGCCAGCAGTCCCCCCCGGGGGCCCCAGCATTTT,CASSPPRGPQHF,medium-sized,-,12,TRBJ1-5,TRBV28
TGCGCCAGCAGCCAAGCTCGCGCTGAAAAACTGTTTTTT,CASSQARAEKLFF,-,-,13,TRBJ1-4,TRBV4-1
TGTGCCAGCAGTGAAGCTGGACACAGGAACACTGAAGCTTTCTTT,CASSEAGHRNTEAFF,medium-sized,-,15,TRBJ1-1,TRBV6-1
TGCAGCCACGGACTAGCGGGAGTGGATGAGCAGTTCTTC,CSHGLAGVDEQFF,few,TRBD2,13,TRBJ2-1,TRBV20-1
TGCGCCAGCAGCGTAGGAGGTAGCAATCAGCCCCAGCATTTT,CASSVGGSNQPQHF,few,-,14,TRBJ1-5,TRBV5-1
TGCGCCAGCAGCCTGAGGCGGACGGGATACCAAGAGACCCAGTACTTC,CASSLRRTGYQETQYF,-,-,16,TRBJ2-5,TRBV5-1
TGCGCCAGCAGCTTGGCCGGGGGGTTCTCCTACGAGCAGTACTTC,CASSLAGGFSYEQYF,few,TRBD2,15,TRBJ2-7,TRBV5-1
TGTGCCAGCAGGCCGGAGACACTCAGCGGGATAGGCTACGAGCAGTACTTC,CASRPETLSGIGYEQYF,-,TRBD2,17,TRBJ2-7,TRBV28
TGTGCCAGCAGCTTCCCCCGGGACTTGAACACTGAAGCTTTCTTT,CASSFPRDLNTEAFF,few,-,15,TRBJ1-1,TRBV12-3/TRBV12-4
TGTGCCAGCAGCCCTGACAGGGTCAAGCCCCAGCATTTT,CASSPDRVKPQHF,few,TRBD1,13,TRBJ1-5,TRBV7-2
TGTGCCAGCTCACCACAAAACTACGAGCAGTACTTC,CASSPQNYEQYF,-,-,12,TRBJ2-7,TRBV18
TGTGCCAGCAGTCCCCTAGCGGGGGGCCTTCGGCCGACAGATACGCAGTATTTT,CASSPLAGGLRPTDTQYF,-,TRBD2,18,TRBJ2-3,TRBV25-1
TGCAGTGCTAGAGTGGGTAGCGGGAGGGGTAATGAGCAGTTCTTC,CSARVGSGRGNEQFF,once,TRBD2,15,TRBJ2-1,TRBV20-1
TGTGCGACCAAGCCCAGACCGGGAAACTACAAGCAGTACTTC,CATKPRPGNYKQYF,once,-,14,TRBJ2-7,TRBV28
TGTGCCAGCAGCCAGTGGGAGGGCGTCAAAAACATTCAGTACTTC,CASSQWEGVKNIQYF,medium-sized,TRBD2,15,TRBJ2-4,TRBV3-1
TGCAGCGCTCTGACAGGGAACACTGAAGCTTTCTTT,CSALTGNTEAFF,few,-,12,TRBJ1-1,TRBV29-1
TGCAGTGCTAGGTCTGGCCACGAGCAGTACTTC,CSARSGHEQYF,-,-,11,TRBJ2-7,TRBV20-1
TGCGCCTGCAGCACGGGACAGGGACCCGGTTGGGGCTACACCTTC,CACSTGQGPGWGYTF,-,TRBD1,15,TRBJ1-2,TRBV10-2
TGCGCCAGCAGCTCTGGGGAAGGGACGGCCAGAGATACGCAGTATTTT,CASSSGEGTARDTQYF,-,-,16,TRBJ2-3,TRBV5-1
TGTGCCAGCAGCTCCGTTTGCGATCAGCCCCAGCATTTT,CASSSVCDQPQHF,-,-,13,TRBJ1-5,TRBV7-2
TGTGCCAGCAGTGAGTACACAGATACGCAGTATTTT,CASSEYTDTQYF,-,-,12,TRBJ2-3,TRBV2
TGTGCCAGCAGCTTAGGGCGGGGCACCGGGGAGCTGTTTTTT,CASSLGRGTGELFF,-,-,14,TRBJ2-2,TRBV5-7
TGTGCCAGCAGTTTAGGGGCGGGTGGCTACACCTTC,CASSLGAGGYTF,medium-sized,-,12,TRBJ1-2,TRBV12-3/TRBV12-4
TGTGCCAGCAGCGCCTACTACAATGAGCAGTTCTTC,CASSAYYNEQFF,once,-,12,TRBJ2-1,TRBV9
TGCAGTGCCTTTAATCGAGGGCATAGAGATACGCAGTATTTT,CSAFNRGHRDTQYF,few,-,14,TRBJ2-3,TRBV20-1
TGTGCCAGCAGCTTAGGCAGGGCCAGGGATACGCAGTATTTT,CASSLGRARDTQYF,medium-sized,-,14,TRBJ2-3,TRBV11-2
TGCGCCAGCAGCCGACCTTCCCGGGCGGGGTTGACCTTC,CASSRPSRAGLTF,few,-,13,TRBJ1-2,TRBV4-1
TGTGCTAGTGGTTTTCTCCTAACAGGGAGACAAGGTAATCAGCCCCAGCATTTT,CASGFLLTGRQGNQPQHF,-,-,18,TRBJ1-5,TRBV12-5
TGCAGTGCTAAGGACAGGCTGTCTGGGTTC,CSAKDRLSGF,many,TRBD1,10,TRBJ2-7,TRBV20-1
TGTGCCAGCAGCTTAGCTTTCGAGCAGTACTTC,CASSLAFEQYF,-,-,11,TRBJ2-7,TRBV7-9
TGCAGCGTTGAAGAGGAATGGGGCGAGCAGTACTTC,CSVEEEWGEQYF,many,-,12,TRBJ2-7,TRBV29-1
TGTGCCATCAGTGCGAAGACAGGGGAGGGCTGGGAGCTGTTTTTT,CAISAKTGEGWELFF,-,-,15,TRBJ2-2,TRBV10-3
TGTGCCACCAGTCAGCGGGAGGGGTGGAATGAGCAGTTCTTC,CATSQREGWNEQFF,-,TRBD2,14,TRBJ2-1,TRBV15
TGTGCCAGCAGGGACGTAGGAGGGGCCAACGTCCTGACTTTC,CASRDVGGANVLTF,many,-,14,TRBJ2-6,TRBV12-3/TRBV12-4
TGTGCCAGCAGCGGCAGGGGAGGGGAGGAAAAACTGTTTTTT,CASSGRGGEEKLFF,many,-,14,TRBJ1-4,TRBV9
TGCGCCAGCAGGACTAGCGGGGGGGCCAAAAACATTCAGTACTTC,CASRTSGGAKNIQYF,-,TRBD2,15,TRBJ2-4,TRBV10-2
TGCGCCAGCAGCACGGGACTAGCGGGAGGGCCCTCCATAAACACCGGGGAGCTGTTTTTT,CASSTGLAGGPSINTGELFF,many,TRBD2,20,TRBJ2-2,TRBV5-1
TGTGCCAGCAGTGGGCTACGGGGCGAGCAGTACTTC,CASSGLRGEQYF,-,-,12,TRBJ2-7,TRBV6-1
TGTGCCAGCAGCGGCAGGACTAGCGTATACAGTGAGCAGCTCTTC,CASSGRTSVYSEQLF,many,TRBD2,15,TRBJ2-1,TRBV11-3
TGTGCCAGCAGTGACGGGACGGACCAAGAGACCCAGTACTTC,CASSDGTDQETQYF,medium-sized,-,14,TRBJ2-5,TRBV6-1
TGCGCCAGCAGCCAAGATCTTCTTTGGGTGGAGCAGTTCTTC,CASSQDLLWVEQFF,few,-,14,TRBJ2-1,TRBV4-1
TGTGCCAGCAGCCGGAGGCCAATCGGGGTTGGTGGGGCCAACGTCCTGACTTTC,CASSRRPIGVGGANVLTF,few,-,18,TRBJ2-6,TRBV6-5